These T cell receptor beta chains were read from a single sample in a study of identical twins. TCRdb reanalysed the 5' RACE reads using MiXCR and keeps one entry per CDR3 protein. The repertoire has under 900,000 distinct CDR3 sequences, about 20% of them found once; the top ten carry around 13%. The sample was also linked to a second study, of T cells expressing NK-cell markers.

Sequenced sample: PBMCs. The source of these receptors is a woman between 18 and 29 years old in good health. CDR3s include the opening cysteine and the closing phenylalanine or tryptophan. D genes are given only for firm matches. Clone size is given for some rows only: seen once, a few or many times, or a class if the clone is expanded.

d_gene,j_gene,abundance,v_gene,len,CDR3aa,CDR3nt
.,TRBJ2-1,few,TRBV24-1,13,CATSDLFSFEQFF,TGTGCCACCAGTGATTTGTTCTCCTTTGAGCAGTTCTTC
.,TRBJ2-3,few,TRBV12-3/TRBV12-4,14,CASSLWGATDTQYF,TGTGCCAGCAGTTTATGGGGGGCTACAGATACGCAGTATTTT
TRBD1,TRBJ1-5,.,TRBV10-3,17,CAISESYGTGNNQPQHF,TGTGCCATCAGTGAGTCTTATGGGACAGGGAATAATCAGCCCCAGCATTTT
TRBD1,TRBJ1-2,many,TRBV5-1,14,CASSLGTGSYGYTF,TGCGCCAGCAGCTTGGGGACAGGGAGCTATGGCTACACCTTC
.,TRBJ2-1,.,TRBV20-1,13,CSARIGAYNEQFF,TGCAGTGCTAGGATTGGGGCCTACAATGAGCAGTTCTTC
.,TRBJ1-1,few,TRBV6-2/TRBV6-3,13,CASSYSVSTEAFF,TGTGCCAGCAGTTACTCAGTCAGCACTGAAGCTTTCTTT
.,TRBJ2-7,.,TRBV12-3/TRBV12-4,13,CASSLLVTYEQYF,TGTGCCAGCAGTTTGCTTGTGACATACGAGCAGTACTTC
.,TRBJ1-1,few,TRBV5-4,14,CASSVSDRNTEAFF,TGTGCCAGCAGCGTATCAGACAGGAACACTGAAGCTTTCTTT
.,TRBJ2-5,few,TRBV18,12,CASSPPEETQYF,TGTGCCAGCTCACCGCCGGAAGAGACCCAGTACTTC
.,TRBJ2-3,few,TRBV12-3/TRBV12-4,14,CASRPGWTTDTQYF,TGTGCCAGCCGTCCCGGGTGGACCACAGATACGCAGTATTTT
TRBD1,TRBJ1-1,.,TRBV7-2,17,CASSLARQGSWGTEAFF,TGTGCCAGCAGCTTAGCGCGACAGGGGTCGTGGGGCACTGAAGCTTTCTTT
.,TRBJ2-1,.,TRBV20-1,14,CSARAPVGYNEQFF,TGCAGTGCTAGAGCTCCTGTAGGGTACAATGAGCAGTTCTTC
.,TRBJ2-1,.,TRBV12-3/TRBV12-4,13,CASSPPGPLEQFF,TGTGCCAGCAGTCCTCCGGGACCCCTAGAGCAGTTCTTC
TRBD1,TRBJ2-6,few,TRBV28,19,CASSLPPGTGFSGANVLTF,TGTGCCAGCAGCTTGCCCCCCGGGACAGGGTTCTCCGGGGCCAACGTCCTGACTTTC
.,TRBJ2-1,.,TRBV21-1,15,CAADTRGNLGNEQFF,TGTGCCGCCGATACGCGGGGCAACCTCGGGAATGAGCAGTTCTTC
.,TRBJ2-3,.,TRBV6-5,13,CASSYSERGTQYF,TGTGCCAGCAGTTACTCGGAGAGGGGTACGCAGTATTTT
.,TRBJ1-1,.,TRBV27,14,CASSPTMRPYEAFF,TGTGCCAGCAGCCCTACAATGAGACCTTATGAAGCTTTCTTT
.,TRBJ2-5,.,TRBV20-1,13,CSVIGRWGETQYF,TGCAGTGTGATCGGTCGCTGGGGAGAGACCCAGTACTTC
.,TRBJ2-3,few,TRBV5-1,16,CASSFRRDFNPDTQYF,TGCGCCAGCAGCTTTAGACGGGACTTCAACCCAGATACGCAGTATTTT
TRBD2,TRBJ2-1,.,TRBV12-3/TRBV12-4,14,CASISGRNVGRQFF,TGTGCCAGCATTAGCGGGAGGAACGTCGGGAGGCAGTTCTTC
TRBD2,TRBJ2-1,few,TRBV5-1,15,CASSPGAGPYNEQFF,TGCGCCAGCAGCCCAGGAGCGGGGCCATACAATGAGCAGTTCTTC
TRBD1,TRBJ1-4,few,TRBV12-3/TRBV12-4,15,CASSRDRVGDEKLFF,TGTGCCAGCAGCCGGGACAGGGTGGGAGATGAAAAACTGTTTTTT
.,TRBJ1-2,.,TRBV20-1,14,CSARGLPGTRGYTF,TGCAGTGCTAGAGGTCTACCAGGAACTAGGGGCTACACCTTC
.,TRBJ2-1,.,TRBV12-5,16,CASGLVLTRSYNEQFF,TGTGCTAGTGGTTTGGTACTTACCCGCTCCTACAATGAGCAGTTCTTC
TRBD2,TRBJ2-3,few,TRBV5-1,16,CASCPTPGGVSDTQYF,TGCGCCAGCTGCCCGACCCCGGGGGGGGTCTCAGATACGCAGTATTTT
.,TRBJ1-4,.,TRBV14,14,CASSQVRGGEKLFF,TGTGCCAGCAGCCAAGTGAGGGGAGGTGAAAAACTGTTTTTT
TRBD2,TRBJ2-3,few,TRBV7-9,15,CASSLWGGGSDTQYF,TGTGCCAGCAGCTTATGGGGCGGGGGGTCAGATACGCAGTATTTT
TRBD2,TRBJ2-1,.,TRBV18,14,CASSLSQGGNEQFF,TGTGCCAGCTCACTATCTCAGGGAGGGAATGAGCAGTTCTTC
.,TRBJ1-1,few,TRBV7-9,14,CASSVGAMNTEAFF,TGTGCCAGCAGCGTAGGGGCGATGAACACTGAAGCTTTCTTT
TRBD1,TRBJ2-7,.,TRBV12-3/TRBV12-4,18,CASSLMGRGLSGVYEQYF,TGTGCCAGCAGTTTAATGGGCAGGGGGCTAAGTGGTGTCTACGAGCAGTACTTC
TRBD2,TRBJ2-7,.,TRBV27,15,CASSTQTSGRYEQYF,TGTGCCAGCAGTACCCAGACTAGCGGGCGCTACGAGCAGTACTTC
.,TRBJ2-5,.,TRBV7-9,14,CASSLAGDLETQYF,TGTGCCAGCAGCTTAGCGGGAGATCTGGAGACCCAGTACTTC
.,TRBJ2-3,few,TRBV20-1,14,CSARDPFRLVEQYF,TGCAGTGCTAGAGATCCCTTCAGGCTAGTCGAGCAGTATTTT
TRBD1,TRBJ2-5,.,TRBV5-1,15,CASSSRQGYQETQYF,TGCGCCAGCAGCTCCAGACAGGGGTACCAAGAGACCCAGTACTTC
TRBD2,TRBJ2-1,.,TRBV5-1,14,CASSSGLVTNEQFF,TGCGCCAGCAGTTCGGGACTAGTGACCAATGAGCAGTTCTTC